This T cell receptor (beta chain) stems from a study of CD8+ T cells in alopecia areata. The authors sorted CD4+ and CD8+ T cells from PBMCs. Extracted from the samples, RNA was reverse transcribed into cDNA to serve as the sequencing template. Some clones are missing from TCRdb's copy, which holds only in-frame ones; the method was immunoSEQ multiplex PCR. This sample has approximately 29,000 clones; 65% to 80% occur once, and the top ten carry 15% to 20%. General study findings and limits: Scalp specimens additionally yield sequences from normal skin's resident alphabeta T cells. Elevated clonality characterized lesional scalp relative to normal scalp, particularly in alopecia totalis/universalis.

In regard to this clone: The antigen is unknown.

V lost 1 base, J lost 2 bases, and 15 bases lay in between. Germline CDR1 is SQVTM and CDR2 is ANQGSEA. The CDR3 consists of 15 residues. The clonotype was recovered from a human donor with alopecia areata. Sample: NKG2D-low CD8+ T cells sorted from blood. The chain couples TRBV29-1 to TRBJ2-7, with no clear D. This CDR3 is CSVEGAGPNPYEQYF. Written as DNA, the CDR3 is TGCAGCGTTGAAGGGGCAGGACCGAACCCCTACGAGCAGTACTTC.